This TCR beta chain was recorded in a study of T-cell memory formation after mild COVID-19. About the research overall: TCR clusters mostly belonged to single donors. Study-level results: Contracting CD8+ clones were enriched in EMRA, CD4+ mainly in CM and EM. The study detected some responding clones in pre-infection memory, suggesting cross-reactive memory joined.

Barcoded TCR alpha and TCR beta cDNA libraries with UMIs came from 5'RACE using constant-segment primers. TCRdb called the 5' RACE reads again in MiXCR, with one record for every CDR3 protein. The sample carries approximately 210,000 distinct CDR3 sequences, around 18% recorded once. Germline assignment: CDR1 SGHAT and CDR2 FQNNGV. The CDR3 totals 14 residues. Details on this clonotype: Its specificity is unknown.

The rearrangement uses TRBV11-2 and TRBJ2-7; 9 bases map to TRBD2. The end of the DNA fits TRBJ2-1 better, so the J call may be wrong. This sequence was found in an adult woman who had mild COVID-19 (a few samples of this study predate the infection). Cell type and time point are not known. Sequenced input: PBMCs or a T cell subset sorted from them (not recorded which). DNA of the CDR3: TGTGCCAGCAGCTTAGATGCGGGGGGGCGTGAGCAGTTCTTC. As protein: CASSLDAGGREQFF.